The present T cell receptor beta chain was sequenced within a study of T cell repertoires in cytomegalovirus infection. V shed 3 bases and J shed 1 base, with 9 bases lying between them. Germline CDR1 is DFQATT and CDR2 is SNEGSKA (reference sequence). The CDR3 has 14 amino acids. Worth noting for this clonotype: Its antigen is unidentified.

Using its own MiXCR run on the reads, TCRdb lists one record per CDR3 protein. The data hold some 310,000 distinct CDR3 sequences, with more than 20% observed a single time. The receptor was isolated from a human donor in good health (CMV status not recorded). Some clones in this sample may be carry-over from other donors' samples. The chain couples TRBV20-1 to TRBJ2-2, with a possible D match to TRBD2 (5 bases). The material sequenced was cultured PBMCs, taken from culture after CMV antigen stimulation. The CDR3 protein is CSASVAGNTGELFF. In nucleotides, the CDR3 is TGCAGTGCTAGTGTGGCGGGGAACACCGGGGAGCTGTTTTTT.